The 25 T cell receptor beta chains below were found in one sample sequenced in a study of T cells after yellow fever vaccination. TCRdb itself ran the 5' RACE reads through MiXCR, one entry per CDR3 protein. Of approximately 300,000 distinct CDR3 sequences in the sample, about 6.9% were seen once. The source material was PBMCs, sampled approximately 40 days after the first yellow fever vaccination. The receptors were sampled from a man between 18 and 29 years old who received the YFV17D yellow fever vaccine.

This clonotype was observed at least ten times. This rearrangement joins TRBV5-1 to TRBJ2-1; the D is unclear. CDR1 is SGHRS, CDR2 YFSETQ, per germline. The CDR3 runs to 14 residues. V was shortened by 2 bases and J by 6 bases, with 12 bases between the two germline ends. The CDR3 sequence: CASSLPELFNEQFF. CDR3 sequence (DNA): TGCGCCAGCAGCTTACCCGAGTTGTTCAATGAGCAGTTCTTC.

This clonotype showed up many times. CDR3 sequence: CASSSGTGWQPQHF. CDR3 DNA sequence: TGTGCCAGCAGCTCGGGGACAGGTTGGCAGCCCCAGCATTTT. The chain uses TRBV5-6 and TRBJ1-5; TRBD1 matches 8 bases. The CDR3 extends over 14 amino acids. V lost 3 bases to trimming and J lost 7 bases; unmatched junction nucleotides: 6. Germline CDR1 and CDR2: SGHDT and YYEEEE.

The rearrangement joins TRBV7-9 to TRBJ2-5; no firm D call. The CDR3 is 15 residues long. V lost 1 base and J lost 5, with 14 bases in between. From germline, CDR1 is SEHNR and CDR2 FQNEAQ (reference sequence). In DNA, the CDR3 is TGTGCCAGCAGCTTAGAGGGCTACAGTTTGGAGACCCAGTACTTC. Protein product: CASSLEGYSLETQYF.

This clonotype was seen only a few times. CDR3 amino acids: CASSIGNNSPLHF. The CDR3 nucleotides are TGTGCCAGTAGTATCGGGAACAATTCACCCCTCCACTTT. The chain carries TRBV19 and TRBJ1-6; no firm D call. V was trimmed by 3 bases and J by 7 bases, leaving 7 bases between them. The V gene's germline CDR1 is LNHDA and CDR2 SQIVND (reference sequence). The CDR3 covers 13 residues.

This clonotype has only a few counts. The V and J genes are TRBV5-1 and TRBJ2-5, with D perhaps TRBD1 (5 bases). The V end lost 4 bases, the J end lost 7 bases, and 14 bases lay between the germline ends. This CDR3 is 13 amino acids long. CDR1 SGHRS and CDR2 YFSETQ come from the germline V gene. The CDR3 DNA sequence: TGCGCCAGCAGCCCTGACAGTGTTGGGACCCAGTACTTC. Encoded protein: CASSPDSVGTQYF.

This clonotype came up a few times. The chain joins TRBV5-1 to TRBJ2-3; either TRBD1 or TRBD2 may fit D (6 bases each). The ends were cut back, 10 bases at V and 2 bases at J, with 14 bases in the middle. This CDR3 is built from 13 residues. Germline lookup yields CDR1 SGHRS and CDR2 YFSETQ. Written as DNA, the CDR3 is TGCGCCTCCCGGGGGCCCCCCACAGATACGCAGTATTTT. This codes for CASRGPPTDTQYF.

The chain combines TRBV10-3 with TRBJ1-5; 7 positions agree with TRBD1. The J segment lost 4 bases and the V segment lost 8 bases, leaving 8 bases of the junction unmatched. Germline assignment: CDR1 ENHRY and CDR2 SYGVKD. The CDR3 sequence is 14 residues long. The CDR3 loop is CAIGGDSRNQPQHF. As DNA, the CDR3 is TGTGCCATCGGAGGGGACAGCAGAAATCAGCCCCAGCATTTT.

With respect to this clonotype: A much larger clone differs by one base, so this may be a read error. The chain couples TRBV5-6 to TRBJ2-6; D is possibly TRBD1 (5 bases). From germline, CDR1 is SGHDT and CDR2 YYEEEE. The CDR3 totals 15 residues. The CDR3: CASSLGVSGANALTF. CDR3 nucleotides: TGTGCCAGCAGCTTGGGGGTCTCTGGGGCCAACGCCCTGACTTTC.

V is TRBV5-6 and J is TRBJ2-7; 9 positions agree with TRBD1. Looked up from germline, CDR1 is SGHDT and CDR2 is YYEEEE. After removal of 6 bases from V and 4 bases from J, the junction contained 2 bases not matched to a gene. The CDR3 length is 12 residues. The CDR3 nucleotides are TGTGCCAGCACCGACAGGGGGTACGAGCAGTACTTC. Amino acid sequence: CASTDRGYEQYF. The full variable domain, with the rest looked up from reference TRBV5-6 and TRBJ2-7, is DAGVTQSPTHLIKTRGQQVTLRCSPKSGHDTVSWYQQALGQGPQFIFQYYEEEERQRGNFPDRFSGHQFPNYSSELNVNALLLGDSALYLCASTDRGYEQYFGPGTRLTVT.

This clonotype has only one observation. The rearrangement uses TRBV7-9 and TRBJ1-1; D not certain. The CDR3 is made up of 14 amino acids. CDR1 and CDR2 from the germline V gene are SEHNR and FQNEAQ (reference sequence). V was trimmed by 3 bases and J by 5 bases, leaving 13 bases between them. CDR3 bases: TGTGCCAGCAGCTTTTCCAGGTTCGGGACTGAAGCTTTCTTT. Protein: CASSFSRFGTEAFF.

This clonotype occurred a few times. The rearrangement joins TRBV7-2 to TRBJ2-6, with unresolved D. CDR3 length: 15 amino acids. V lost 5 bases, J lost 0 bases, and 8 bases lay in between. From germline, CDR1 is SGHTA and CDR2 FQGNSA. The CDR3 nucleotides are TGTGCCAGCAGCCCCCTCCCCTCTGGGGCCAACGTCCTGACTTTC. Protein sequence: CASSPLPSGANVLTF.

This chain links TRBV15 with TRBJ2-2, with D perhaps TRBD1 or TRBD2 (5 bases each). This CDR3 has 16 residues. V dropped 1 base and J dropped 4 bases, with 13 bases sitting between them. The germline V gene encodes CDR1 LNHNV and CDR2 YYDKDF (reference sequence). The CDR3 DNA follows: TGTGCCACCAGCAGAGCCAGGGACGAGGGCACCGGGGAGCTGTTTTTT. Translated, it gives CATSRARDEGTGELFF.

This clonotype was detected only a few times. This chain's CDR3 is CASSQDAGQANPRQPQHF. The CDR3 DNA reads as TGTGCCAGCAGCCAAGATGCCGGACAGGCGAACCCCAGGCAGCCCCAGCATTTT. This rearrangement joins TRBV4-2 to TRBJ1-5; 7 bases are a match to TRBD1. This CDR3 region has 18 residues. Trimming cost V 0 bases and J 7 bases; bases outside gene matches: 15. CDR1 and CDR2 (germline): LGHNA, YNFKEQ.

This clonotype has more than one count but fewer than ten. The chain employs TRBV5-1 and TRBJ1-1; TRBD1 might be the D (5 bases). Germline V gene sequence: CDR1 SGHRS, CDR2 YFSETQ. The CDR3 is 14 amino acids. Trimming left V 4 bases short and J 0 bases short, with 10 bases between. The CDR3 sequence is CASSAGTLNTEAFF. The CDR3 DNA reads TGCGCCAGCAGCGCCGGGACGCTGAACACTGAAGCTTTCTTT.

The sample holds a few counts of this clonotype. The J gene is TRBJ2-7, the V gene TRBV20-1, with D perhaps matching TRBD1 (6 bases). Germline V gene lookup returns CDR1 DFQATT and CDR2 SNEGSKA (reference sequence). The CDR3 length is 12 residues. Trimming shortened V by 3 bases and J by 6 bases, and 12 bases separated the two germline ends. CDR3 protein: CSARGQGLEQYV. The DNA for the CDR3 is TGCAGTGCTAGGGGCCAGGGGCTCGAGCAGTACGTC.

This clonotype was observed a few times. This sequence joins TRBV4-3 and TRBJ1-5; TRBD1 matches at 8 bases. CDR1 and CDR2 from the germline V gene are LGHNA and YSLEER. The ends lost 0 bases at V and 4 bases at J; junction bases unmatched: 2. The CDR3 contains 15 residues. The DNA for the CDR3 is TGCGCCAGCAGCCAAGACAGGGGGCCAAATCAGCCCCAGCATTTT. This encodes CASSQDRGPNQPQHF.

The CDR3 loop is CASSPAEVSTDTQYF. In nucleotides, the CDR3 is TGTGCCAGCAGCCCCGCGGAGGTGAGCACAGATACGCAGTATTTT. This rearrangement joins TRBV7-9 to TRBJ2-3; possible D gene TRBD2, 5 bases. V shed 5 bases and J shed 0 bases, with 12 bases lying between them. CDR3 length: 15 residues. Germline assignment: CDR1 SEHNR and CDR2 FQNEAQ (reference sequence).

The CDR3 sequence: CASSLSTSQETQYF. CDR3 sequence (DNA): TGTGCCAGCAGTTTATCGACTAGCCAGGAGACCCAGTACTTC. The V and J genes are TRBV27 and TRBJ2-5; 7 nucleotides match TRBD2. The germline gives CDR1 MNHEY, CDR2 SMNVEV (reference sequence). The junction had 3 bases not matched to a gene; V was cut back by 0 bases and J by 5 bases. There are 14 residues in the CDR3.

Many counts were recorded for this clonotype. This sequence joins TRBV12-3 or TRBV12-4 and TRBJ1-3; D is possibly TRBD1 (5 bases). This CDR3 has 15 residues. V was clipped by 4 bases and J by 0 bases, with 10 bases between them. The CDR3 DNA sequence: TGTGCCAGCAGTTGGGACCGGACCTCTGGAAACACCATATATTTT. It encodes CASSWDRTSGNTIYF.

This clonotype has more than one count but fewer than ten. The rearrangement links TRBV7-2 to TRBJ2-1; TRBD2 agrees at 9 bases. Germline V lookup: CDR1 SGHTA, CDR2 FQGNSA. Trimming at V came to 2 bases and at J to 5 bases, leaving 4 bases not matched to a gene. The CDR3 is made up of 15 amino acids. The DNA for the CDR3 is TGTGCCAGCAGCTTAACAGCGGGGGGCCACAATGAGCAGTTCTTC. Translated: CASSLTAGGHNEQFF.

The rearrangement joins TRBV5-5 to TRBJ2-3; D is unclear. CDR3 size: 15 residues. V was pared by 4 bases and J by 0 bases, with 12 bases between. Germline V CDR1 and CDR2: SGHKS, YYEKEE (reference sequence). Here the CDR3 DNA reads TGTGCCAGCAGCCTGGTTACACCGAGCACAGATACGCAGTATTTT. This gives the protein CASSLVTPSTDTQYF.

V gene TRBV7-9 combines with J gene TRBJ1-1; D remains unclear. This CDR3 is 13 amino acids long. From germline, CDR1 is SEHNR and CDR2 FQNEAQ (reference sequence). The germline V and J ends were trimmed by 1 base and 8 bases, with 11 bases remaining between them. For the CDR3, the DNA is TGTGCCAGCAGCTTAGTTGACGGAATGGAAGCTTTCTTT. The encoded protein is CASSLVDGMEAFF.

Note on this clonotype: Here the CDR3 omits its conserved ending phenylalanine or tryptophan, so a read error is the likely source. This chain uses TRBV9 with TRBJ2-5; TRBD1 matches at 8 bases. The CDR3 consists of 15 residues. Germline trimming cut 4 bases from V and 4 bases from J; bases unmatched to any gene: 9. The germline V gene encodes CDR1 SGDLS and CDR2 YYNGEE. CDR3: CASSPRQGMGETQYS. DNA of the CDR3: TGTGCCAGCAGCCCCCGACAGGGGATGGGAGAGACCCAGTACTCC.

The V and J genes are TRBV9 and TRBJ2-1, with D possibly called TRBD1 or TRBD2 (5 bases each). V lost 0 bases and J 10 bases, leaving 20 bases between the germline ends. Germline loops: CDR1 SGDLS, CDR2 YYNGEE. The CDR3 is 16 residues long. CDR3 sequence reads: CASSVAFDNGAREQFF. CDR3 nucleotides: TGTGCCAGCAGCGTAGCGTTCGATAACGGGGCCCGGGAGCAGTTCTTC.

The V gene is TRBV7-8, the J gene TRBJ2-3; D ambiguous. V dropped 1 base and J dropped 6 bases, with 8 bases sitting between them. The CDR3 spans 13 residues. Germline loops: CDR1 SGHVS, CDR2 FQNEAQ. CDR3 coding DNA: TGTGCCAGCAGCTTAGTACCTCTGGATACGCAGTATTTT. It codes for CASSLVPLDTQYF.